These 18 T cell receptor beta chains were sequenced from one sample in a study of T cell repertoires in ileal Crohn's disease. This table comes from immunoSEQ multiplex PCR, and its TCRdb copy is limited to in-frame clones, with some not included. This sample yields tens of thousands of clones, of which about three quarters are seen a single time; 4.5% to 6% belongs to the top ten. The specimen was ileal tissue. These receptors all stem from an adult with Crohn's disease.

The sample holds one count of this clone. The CDR3 region has the DNA TGTGCCATCAGGACGGGACAGGGGGCCGGGAATTCACCCCTCCACTTT. This gives the protein CAIRTGQGAGNSPLHF. This sequence joins TRBV10-3 and TRBJ1-6; TRBD1 matches at 12 bases. The CDR3 covers 16 residues. Germline CDR1 ENHRY, CDR2 SYGVKD. V lost 6 bases, J lost 7 bases, and 7 bases stayed unmatched.

This clone was picked up one time. V usage is TRBV4-1 and J usage is TRBJ2-3; TRBD1 matches at 8 bases. Trimming removed 0 bases from V and 1 base from J; junction bases left unmatched: 15. The CDR3 is 20 residues long. From germline, CDR1 is MGHRA and CDR2 YSYEKL. CDR3 nucleotide sequence: TGCGCCAGCAGCCAAGATCGTCGGACAGGGTTCTTTACGGGCACAGATACGCAGTATTTT. Translating it yields CASSQDRRTGFFTGTDTQYF.

The chain combines TRBV4-3 with TRBJ2-7; D unresolved. This CDR3 is built from 17 residues. V shed 0 bases and J shed 7 bases, with 22 bases lying between them. Germline V gives CDR1 LGHNA, CDR2 YSLEER. The CDR3 loop is CASSQDPNPGFGREQYF. Here the CDR3 DNA reads TGCGCCAGCAGCCAAGATCCGAATCCGGGTTTCGGTAGGGAGCAGTACTTC.

This rearrangement joins TRBV27 to TRBJ2-6; D is undetermined. The CDR3 loop spans 14 amino acids. Germline V gene data show CDR1 as MNHEY and CDR2 as SMNVEV (reference sequence). V was pared by 3 bases and J by 0 bases, with 3 bases between. The CDR3 region has the DNA TGTGCCAGCAGTTTCCACTCTGGGGCCAACGTCCTGACTTTC. Translation gives CASSFHSGANVLTF.

The chain combines TRBV29-1 with TRBJ2-3; TRBD2 matches 13 bases. The V gene end was trimmed by 7 bases and the J gene end by 5 bases; junction bases not matched to a gene: 6. CDR1 is SQVTM and CDR2 is ANQGSEA in the germline V gene. This CDR3 is 14 amino acids long. The CDR3 sequence is CSAGLAGYGDTQYF. In DNA, the CDR3 is TGCAGCGCGGGACTAGCGGGGTACGGAGATACGCAGTATTTT.

The rearrangement uses TRBV7-9 and TRBJ1-2; no definite D call. Germline V gene sequence: CDR1 SEHNR, CDR2 FQNEAQ (reference sequence). The CDR3 extends over 15 amino acids. The germline V and J ends were trimmed by 4 bases and 4 bases, with 16 bases remaining between them. The CDR3: CASSSTVTGSYGYTF. CDR3 in DNA: TGTGCCAGCAGCTCCACAGTGACGGGAAGCTATGGCTACACCTTC.

This CDR3 is CASSPLQVGTEAFF. As DNA, the CDR3 is TGTGCCAGCTCACCCTTACAGGTAGGCACTGAAGCTTTCTTT. This rearrangement joins TRBV18 to TRBJ1-1; weak D call: TRBD1 (5 bases). Germline V gene data show CDR1 as KGHSH and CDR2 as LQKENI. The CDR3 consists of 14 residues. Deletions cut 3 bases from V and 4 bases from J, with 12 bases between.

The rearrangement joins TRBV19 to TRBJ1-1; the D gene is possibly TRBD1 (5 bases). Per the germline V gene, CDR1 is LNHDA and CDR2 is SQIVND (reference sequence). This CDR3 contains 14 residues. V lost 1 base and J lost 4, with 10 bases in between. CDR3 in amino acids: CASSIGRQGTEAFF. CDR3 coding DNA: TGTGCCAGTAGTATAGGGCGGCAGGGCACTGAAGCTTTCTTT.

The J gene is TRBJ2-7, the V gene TRBV6-5; 7 bases are a match to TRBD1. This CDR3 is built from 14 residues. V shed 7 bases, J shed 2 bases, and the junction held 8 bases outside the gene matches. Germline CDR1 is MNHEY and CDR2 is SVGAGI. DNA of the CDR3: TGTGCCAGCAATACTCAGGGGGTTCCCTACGAGCAGTACTTC. Its translation: CASNTQGVPYEQYF.

The V and J genes are TRBV2 and TRBJ2-5, with TRBD1 matching over 7 bases. Germline V gives CDR1 SNHLY, CDR2 FYNNEI. The trim removed 4 bases at V and 11 bases at J, leaving 13 bases unmatched. This CDR3 contains 14 residues. As DNA, the CDR3 is TGTGCCAGCAGTGTCCACAGGGGAGTGAGAGAGCAGTACTTC. Translating it yields CASSVHRGVREQYF. Full variable domain (remainder filled in from reference TRBV2 and TRBJ2-5): EPEVTQTPSHQVTQMGQEVILRCVPISNHLYFYWYRQILGQKVEFLVSFYNNEISEKSEIFDDQFSVERPDGSNFTLKIRSTKLEDSAMYFCASSVHRGVREQYFGPGTRLLVL.

The J gene is TRBJ2-5, the V gene TRBV9; a possible D gene is TRBD2 (6 bases). The germline V gene has CDR1 SGDLS and CDR2 YYNGEE. The CDR3 is 13 residues long. V lost 0 bases and J 4 bases, leaving 7 bases between the germline ends. The chain's CDR3 is CASSVGRGETQYF. The CDR3 nucleotides read TGTGCCAGCAGCGTAGGGAGGGGAGAGACCCAGTACTTC.

The rearrangement links TRBV2 to TRBJ1-1; D call uncertain. The V and J ends lost 11 bases and 4 bases respectively, with 11 bases between them. Germline CDR1 is SNHLY and CDR2 is FYNNEI. CDR3 length equals 11 residues. The CDR3 sequence is CAAAESTEAFF. CDR3 DNA: TGTGCCGCTGCGGAGAGCACTGAAGCTTTCTTT. Drawing the rest from reference TRBV2 and TRBJ1-1, the complete variable domain is EPEVTQTPSHQVTQMGQEVILRCVPISNHLYFYWYRQILGQKVEFLVSFYNNEISEKSEIFDDQFSVERPDGSNFTLKIRSTKLEDSAMYFCAAAESTEAFFGQGTRLTVV.

The chain couples TRBV27 to TRBJ2-1; TRBD1 matches at 11 bases. V was pared by 4 bases and J by 9 bases, with 8 bases of the junction left unmatched. This CDR3 contains 15 residues. The germline V gene has CDR1 MNHEY and CDR2 SMNVEV (reference sequence). The CDR3 reads CASSSRGTGGGEQFF. CDR3 DNA sequence: TGTGCCAGCAGTTCCCGCGGGACAGGGGGGGGTGAGCAGTTCTTC.

The chain is built from TRBV5-1 and TRBJ1-1, with D possibly matching TRBD1 (5 bases). The CDR3 is 16 amino acids. V was shortened by 2 bases and J by 5 bases, with 19 bases between the two germline ends. Germline CDR1 SGHRS, CDR2 YFSETQ. The CDR3: CASSFSGGATETEAFF. The CDR3 DNA follows: TGCGCCAGCAGCTTCTCCGGGGGAGCTACAGAGACTGAAGCTTTCTTT. The full variable domain, in which reference TRBV5-1 and TRBJ1-1 provide the parts outside the CDR3, is KAGVTQTPRYLIKTRGQQVTLSCSPISGHRSVSWYQQTPGQGLQFLFEYFSETQRNKGNFPGRFSGRQFSNSRSEMNVSTLELGDSALYLCASSFSGGATETEAFFGQGTRLTVV.

The chain couples TRBV6-5 to TRBJ2-7; a possible D gene is TRBD1 (6 bases). The CDR3 length is 15 residues. The ends were cut back, 0 bases at V and 1 base at J, with 10 bases in the middle. Germline V CDR1 and CDR2: MNHEY, SVGAGI. In DNA, the CDR3 is TGTGCCAGCAGTTACTCGGGACACGAATCCTACGAGCAGTACTTC. This gives the protein CASSYSGHESYEQYF.

The chain combines TRBV13 with TRBJ2-2; TRBD1 matches 7 bases. Germline V gene lookup returns CDR1 PRHDT and CDR2 FYEKMQ (reference sequence). The CDR3 has 12 amino acids. J lost 13 bases, V lost 5 bases, and 7 bases had no gene match. The CDR3 reads CASSIRQGRLFF. CDR3 in DNA: TGTGCCAGCAGCATCCGACAGGGTAGGCTGTTTTTT.

The rearrangement uses TRBV18 and TRBJ1-4, with D hard to call. The V end was cut by 6 bases, the J end by 4 bases, with 15 bases between. Germline lookup yields CDR1 KGHSH and CDR2 LQKENI. CDR3 length: 15 residues. CDR3 loop: CASSTGSGSNEKLFF. Here the CDR3 DNA reads TGTGCCAGCTCCACGGGGTCGGGCAGTAATGAAAAACTGTTTTTT.

This chain joins TRBV7-3 and TRBJ1-1; a weak D match, TRBD1 (5 bases). Trimming removed 5 bases at V and 5 bases at J, with 12 bases between. The germline V gene encodes CDR1 SGHTA and CDR2 FQGTGA. The CDR3 loop spans 13 amino acids. CDR3 bases: TGTGCCAGCAGCCTGGGGGGGTTGACTGAAGCTTTCTTT. It encodes CASSLGGLTEAFF.